This TCR beta chain originates from a study of identical twins. Trimming cost V 2 bases and J 2 bases, with 7 bases left between them. The CDR3 is 13 residues long. Per germline, CDR1 DFQATT and CDR2 SNEGSKA (reference sequence). There are a few counts of this clonotype. cDNA carried unique molecular identifiers, and a universal primer site was added by template switching. Using its own MiXCR run on the 5' RACE reads, TCRdb lists one record per CDR3 protein. Of about 720,000 distinct CDR3 sequences listed, 8.6% are singletons. This sample also appeared in a second study, on yellow fever vaccine responses in identical twins.

This chain connects TRBV20-1 to TRBJ2-1; D gene ambiguous. The source material was PBMCs. The sequence was obtained from a woman between 18 and 29 years old in good health. The CDR3 nucleotides read TGCAGTGCTAGACCGAGCCCCTACAATGAGCAGTTCTTC. Its protein product is CSARPSPYNEQFF.